This TCR beta chain was profiled in a study of vaccination and CD4 T cells after COVID-19. Overall study context: Each control culture was treated with a CEFX pool, an HIV-1 Nef pool, or no peptide.

Treatment: approximately nine-day PBMC culture with coronavirus spike peptide pools or control peptides (ViraFEST assay). At the Johns Hopkins FTIC core, DNA taken from cultured CD4+ T cells was sequenced by way of the Oncomine TCR Beta short-read assay. MiXCR, run by TCRdb on the PCR reads, gives a single entry per CDR3 protein. The table has roughly 13,000 distinct CDR3 sequences, over 25% seen once. About this clonotype: Its antigen is as yet unknown.

Germline CDR1 and CDR2: DFQATT and SNEGSKA (reference sequence). The CDR3 totals 13 residues. V was cut by 0 bases and J by 0 bases, with 4 bases left in between. The chain has TRBV20-1 and TRBJ2-3; D uncertain. Sequenced material: CD4+ T cells from blood, cultured in vitro, taken before SARS-CoV-2 vaccination. The receptor was isolated from a human donor who received a COVID-19 vaccine. The CDR3 reads CSARETSTDTQYF. The CDR3 coding sequence is TGCAGTGCTAGAGAAACTAGCACAGATACGCAGTATTTT.